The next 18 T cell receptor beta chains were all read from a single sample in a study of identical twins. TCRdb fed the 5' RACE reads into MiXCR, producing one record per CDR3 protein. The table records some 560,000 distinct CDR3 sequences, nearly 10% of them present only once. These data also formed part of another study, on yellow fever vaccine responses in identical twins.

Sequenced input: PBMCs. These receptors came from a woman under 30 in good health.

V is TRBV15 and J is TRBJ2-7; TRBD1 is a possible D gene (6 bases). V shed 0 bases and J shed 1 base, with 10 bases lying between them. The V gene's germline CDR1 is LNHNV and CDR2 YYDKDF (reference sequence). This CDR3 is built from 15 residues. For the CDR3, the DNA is TGTGCCACCAGCAGAGATCCAGGGGCATCCTACGAGCAGTACTTC. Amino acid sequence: CATSRDPGASYEQYF.

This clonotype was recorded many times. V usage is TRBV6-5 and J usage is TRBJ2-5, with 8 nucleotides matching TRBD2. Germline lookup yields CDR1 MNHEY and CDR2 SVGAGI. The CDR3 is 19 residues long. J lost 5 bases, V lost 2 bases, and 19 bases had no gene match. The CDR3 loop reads CASSYEIGRAQRESETQYF. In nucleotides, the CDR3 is TGTGCCAGCAGTTACGAGATCGGCAGGGCCCAGCGGGAGTCCGAGACCCAGTACTTC.

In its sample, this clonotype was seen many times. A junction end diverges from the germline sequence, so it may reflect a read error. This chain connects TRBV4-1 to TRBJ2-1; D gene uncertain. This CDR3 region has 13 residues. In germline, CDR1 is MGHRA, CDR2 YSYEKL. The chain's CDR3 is CASSPTPYNEQFF. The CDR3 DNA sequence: TGCGCCAGCAGCCCTACCCCCTATAATGAGCAGTTCTTC.

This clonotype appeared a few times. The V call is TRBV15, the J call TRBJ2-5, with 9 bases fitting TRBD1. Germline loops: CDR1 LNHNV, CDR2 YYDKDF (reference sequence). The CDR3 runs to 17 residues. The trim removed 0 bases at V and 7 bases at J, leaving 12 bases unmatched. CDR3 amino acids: CATSREEGQGDQWTQYF. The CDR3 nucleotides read TGTGCCACCAGCAGAGAAGAGGGACAGGGCGACCAGTGGACCCAGTACTTC.

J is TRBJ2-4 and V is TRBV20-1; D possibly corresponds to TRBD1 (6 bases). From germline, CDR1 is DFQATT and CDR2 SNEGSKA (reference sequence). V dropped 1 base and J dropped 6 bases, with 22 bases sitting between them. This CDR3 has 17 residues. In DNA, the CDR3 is TGCAGTGCTAGAGGATTCGAAACAGGGAGCTTAGGAAACATTCAGTACTTC. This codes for CSARGFETGSLGNIQYF.

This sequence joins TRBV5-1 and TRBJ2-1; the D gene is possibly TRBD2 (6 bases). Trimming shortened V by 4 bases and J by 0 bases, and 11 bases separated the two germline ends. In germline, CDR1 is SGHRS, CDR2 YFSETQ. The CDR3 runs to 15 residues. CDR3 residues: CASSDQAGSYNEQFF. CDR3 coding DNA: TGCGCCAGCAGCGACCAAGCGGGCTCCTACAATGAGCAGTTCTTC. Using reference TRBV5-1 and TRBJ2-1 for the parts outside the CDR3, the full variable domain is KAGVTQTPRYLIKTRGQQVTLSCSPISGHRSVSWYQQTPGQGLQFLFEYFSETQRNKGNFPGRFSGRQFSNSRSEMNVSTLELGDSALYLCASSDQAGSYNEQFFGPGTRLTVL.

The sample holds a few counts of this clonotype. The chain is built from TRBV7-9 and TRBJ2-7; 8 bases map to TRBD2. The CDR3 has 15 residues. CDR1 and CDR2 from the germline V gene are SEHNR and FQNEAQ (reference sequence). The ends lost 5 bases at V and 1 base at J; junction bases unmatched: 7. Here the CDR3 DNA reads TGTGCCAGCAGCGTTGTAGTAGCGGGATCCTACGAGCAGTACTTC. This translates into CASSVVVAGSYEQYF.

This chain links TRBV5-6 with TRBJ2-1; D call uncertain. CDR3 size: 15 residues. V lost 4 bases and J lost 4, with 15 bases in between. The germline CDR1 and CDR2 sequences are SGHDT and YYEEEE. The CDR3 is CASSPSSIAYNEQFF. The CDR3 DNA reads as TGTGCCAGCAGCCCGTCTTCCATCGCATACAATGAGCAGTTCTTC.

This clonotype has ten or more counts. The DNA of the CDR3 is TGTGCCACCAGTGATAGGATGACAGCCTACACCGGGGAGCTGTTTTTT. Protein product: CATSDRMTAYTGELFF. The chain couples TRBV24-1 to TRBJ2-2, with D possibly being TRBD1 (5 bases). CDR1 is KGHDR and CDR2 is SFDVKD in the germline V gene. Trimming pared 3 bases from V and 3 bases from J, leaving 13 bases between. This CDR3 region has 16 residues.

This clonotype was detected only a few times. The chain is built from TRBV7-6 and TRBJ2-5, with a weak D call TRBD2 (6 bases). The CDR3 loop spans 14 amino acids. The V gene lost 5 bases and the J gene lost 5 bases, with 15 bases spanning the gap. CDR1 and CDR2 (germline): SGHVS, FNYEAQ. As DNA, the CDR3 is TGTGCCAGCAGCGGCGGGGCCCCCCGGGAGACCCAGTACTTC. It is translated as CASSGGAPRETQYF.

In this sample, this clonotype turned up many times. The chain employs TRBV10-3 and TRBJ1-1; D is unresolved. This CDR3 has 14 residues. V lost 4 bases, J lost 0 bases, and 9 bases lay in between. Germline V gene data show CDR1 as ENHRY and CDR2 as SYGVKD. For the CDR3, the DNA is TGTGCCATCAGTGCGCAGAGCATGAACACTGAAGCTTTCTTT. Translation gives CAISAQSMNTEAFF.

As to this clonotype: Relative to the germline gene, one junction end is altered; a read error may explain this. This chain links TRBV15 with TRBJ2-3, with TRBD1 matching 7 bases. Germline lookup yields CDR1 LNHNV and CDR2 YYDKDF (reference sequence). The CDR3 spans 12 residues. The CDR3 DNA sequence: TGTGCCACCAGCAGGGGAAGGGACAGACCCCTGTTT. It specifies CATSRGRDRPLF.

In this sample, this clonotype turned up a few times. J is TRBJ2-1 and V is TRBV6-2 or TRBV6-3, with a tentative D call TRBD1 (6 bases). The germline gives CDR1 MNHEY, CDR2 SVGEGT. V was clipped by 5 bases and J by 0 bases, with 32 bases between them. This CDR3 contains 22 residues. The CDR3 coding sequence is TGTGCCAGCAGTCTTTTGAATATCTTCGGGACAAGTAGCCTAAGCTCCTACAATGAGCAGTTCTTC. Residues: CASSLLNIFGTSSLSSYNEQFF.

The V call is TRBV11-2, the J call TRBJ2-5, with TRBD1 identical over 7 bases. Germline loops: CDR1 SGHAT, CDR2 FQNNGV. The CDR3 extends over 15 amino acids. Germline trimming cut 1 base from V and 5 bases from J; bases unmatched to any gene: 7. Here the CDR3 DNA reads TGTGCCAGCAGCTTAGCAGGCAGGGGACAGGAGACCCAGTACTTC. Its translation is CASSLAGRGQETQYF.

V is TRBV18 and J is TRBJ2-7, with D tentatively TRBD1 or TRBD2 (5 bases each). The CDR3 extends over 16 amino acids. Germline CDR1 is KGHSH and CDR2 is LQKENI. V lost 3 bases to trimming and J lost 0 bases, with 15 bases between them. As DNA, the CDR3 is TGTGCCAGCTCACCCGCCCCGGGACGGGCCTCCTACGAGCAGTACTTC. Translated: CASSPAPGRASYEQYF.

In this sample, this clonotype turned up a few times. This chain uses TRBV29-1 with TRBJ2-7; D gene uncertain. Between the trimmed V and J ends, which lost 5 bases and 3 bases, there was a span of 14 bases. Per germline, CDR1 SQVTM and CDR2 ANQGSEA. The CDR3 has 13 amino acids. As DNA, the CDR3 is TGCAGCGTTCTTACAGAGCCTTACTACGAGCAGTACTTC. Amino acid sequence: CSVLTEPYYEQYF.

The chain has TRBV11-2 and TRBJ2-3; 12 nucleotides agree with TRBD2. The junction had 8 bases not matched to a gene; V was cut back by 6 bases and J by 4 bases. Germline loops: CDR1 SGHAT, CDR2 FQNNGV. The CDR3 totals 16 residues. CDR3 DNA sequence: TGTGCCAGCAGACCGAGACTAGCGGGGGTGTCAGATACGCAGTATTTT. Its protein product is CASRPRLAGVSDTQYF.

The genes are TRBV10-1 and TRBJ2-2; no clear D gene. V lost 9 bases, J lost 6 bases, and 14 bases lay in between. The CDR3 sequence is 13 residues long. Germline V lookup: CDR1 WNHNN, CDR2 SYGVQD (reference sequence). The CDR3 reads CARTFLQSGELFF. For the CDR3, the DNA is TGCGCCAGGACATTTCTCCAATCCGGGGAGCTGTTTTTT.